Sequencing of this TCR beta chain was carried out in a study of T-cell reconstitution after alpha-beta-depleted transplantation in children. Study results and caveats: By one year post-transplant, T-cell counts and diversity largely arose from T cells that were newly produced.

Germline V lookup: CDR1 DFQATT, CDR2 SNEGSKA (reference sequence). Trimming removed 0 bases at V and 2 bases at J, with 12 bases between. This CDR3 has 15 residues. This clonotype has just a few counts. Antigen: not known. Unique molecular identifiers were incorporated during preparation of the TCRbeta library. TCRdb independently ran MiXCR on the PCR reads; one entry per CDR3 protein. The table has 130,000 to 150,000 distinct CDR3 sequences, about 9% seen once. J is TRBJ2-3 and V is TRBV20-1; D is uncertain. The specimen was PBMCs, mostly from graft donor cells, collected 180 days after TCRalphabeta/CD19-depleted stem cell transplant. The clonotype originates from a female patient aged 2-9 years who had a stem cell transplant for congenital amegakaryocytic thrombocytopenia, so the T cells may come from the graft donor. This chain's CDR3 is CSARDYGSYTDTQYF. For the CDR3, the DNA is TGCAGTGCTAGAGATTACGGCTCTTACACAGATACGCAGTATTTT.